The clone carrying this T cell receptor (beta chain) was detected only once. The PCR was carried out with 60 Vbeta primers and 13 Jbeta primers. Sequencing used immunoSEQ multiplex PCR; TCRdb keeps in-frame clones, though not all of them. Of 100,000 to 120,000 clones detected, 65% to 85% appear once; the ten largest clones hold roughly 6.2%. Germline CDR1 is SGHTA and CDR2 is FQGNSA. The CDR3 covers 14 residues. The ends lost 2 bases at V and 5 bases at J; junction bases unmatched: 1. The data derive from a study of cytomegalovirus exposure and HLA in healthy donors. The wider study: An early data release held some 89 million unique TCRs from HLA-typed donors.

Material for sequencing was PBMCs. This rearrangement joins TRBV7-2 to TRBJ1-4; TRBD1 matches at 8 bases. This receptor was obtained from a man aged 25 to 40 in good health and CMV-seropositive. The CDR3 sequence is CASSLRTGNEKLFF. CDR3 nucleotides: TGTGCCAGCAGCTTAAGGACAGGGAATGAAAAACTGTTTTTT. The complete variable domain, with remaining parts taken from reference TRBV7-2 and TRBJ1-4, reads GAGVSQSPSNKVTEKGKDVELRCDPISGHTALYWYRQSLGQGLEFLIYFQGNSAPDKSGLPSDRFSAERTGGSVSTLTIQRTQQEDSAVYLCASSLRTGNEKLFFGSGTQLSVL.